A single sample gave rise to the 23 T cell receptor beta chains below, sequenced in a study of blood T cells in healthy people across ages. Through a sample-barcoded 5' primer and a J-beta primer mix, a second PCR was run for about 7 to 12 cycles. TCRdb re-called the 5' RACE reads with MiXCR, one entry per CDR3 protein. The table shows fewer than 900,000 distinct CDR3 sequences, with approximately 43% occurring only once. Source material: blood. These receptors were collected from a woman aged 55-75 years in good health.

This clonotype was counted ten times or more. The rearrangement links TRBV7-2 to TRBJ1-5, with 7 bases matching TRBD1. V gave up 1 base and J gave up 4 bases; unmatched junction bases: 1. The V gene's germline CDR1 is SGHTA and CDR2 FQGNSA. The CDR3 runs to 14 residues. This CDR3 is CASSLVRGNQPQHF. The CDR3 region has the DNA TGTGCCAGCAGCTTAGTCAGGGGGAATCAGCCCCAGCATTTT. Variable domain in full (rest from reference TRBV7-2 and TRBJ1-5): GAGVSQSPSNKVTEKGKDVELRCDPISGHTALYWYRQSLGQGLEFLIYFQGNSAPDKSGLPSDRFSAERTGGSVSTLTIQRTQQEDSAVYLCASSLVRGNQPQHFGDGTRLSIL.

In this sample, this clonotype turned up a few times. This sequence joins TRBV9 and TRBJ2-3; D is possibly TRBD2 (5 bases). Germline lookup yields CDR1 SGDLS and CDR2 YYNGEE. CDR3 size: 16 residues. V was cut by 2 bases and J by 6 bases, with 19 bases left in between. DNA of the CDR3: TGTGCCAGCAGCGTCTACCCCGGAGGAGGAGCGGATACGCAGTATTTT. It specifies CASSVYPGGGADTQYF.

The chain couples TRBV20-1 to TRBJ2-5; 8 bases agree with TRBD2. CDR1 and CDR2 (germline): DFQATT, SNEGSKA (reference sequence). The V and J ends lost 4 bases and 5 bases, in that order; junction bases with no gene match: 12. CDR3 size: 15 residues. In DNA form, the CDR3 reads TGCAGTGCTATCCTGGGACTAGGGGTGGGGGAGACCCAGTACTTC. As protein: CSAILGLGVGETQYF.

The J gene is TRBJ2-2, the V gene TRBV24-1, with a weak D call TRBD2 (5 bases). Germline CDR1 reads KGHDR; CDR2 reads SFDVKD. V was cut by 3 bases and J by 6 bases, with 13 bases left in between. This CDR3 comprises 15 residues. The CDR3 reads CATSDVRGIAGELFF. The CDR3 DNA sequence: TGTGCCACCAGTGATGTCCGAGGGATCGCCGGGGAGCTGTTTTTT.

This clonotype was observed a few times. The genes are TRBV18 and TRBJ2-7; tentatively, D is TRBD1 (6 bases). The CDR3 consists of 12 residues. In germline, CDR1 is KGHSH, CDR2 LQKENI. The V end was cut by 3 bases, the J end by 6 bases, with 9 bases between. The CDR3 nucleotides read TGTGCCAGCTCACCTCAGGGGACCGAGCAGTACTTC. Its translation: CASSPQGTEQYF.

The chain combines TRBV4-3 with TRBJ2-2; D is unresolved. This CDR3 is 15 amino acids long. Germline V gives CDR1 LGHNA, CDR2 YSLEER. V was shortened by 1 base and J by 0 bases, with 6 bases between the two germline ends. This CDR3 reads CASSQGRSNTGELFF. The CDR3 DNA sequence: TGCGCCAGCAGCCAAGGGCGGTCGAACACCGGGGAGCTGTTTTTT.

This clonotype was recorded at least ten times. V is TRBV20-1 and J is TRBJ2-3; 9 positions match TRBD2. The germline V gene has CDR1 DFQATT and CDR2 SNEGSKA (reference sequence). V dropped 7 bases and J dropped 3; count of bases not matched to a gene: 2. The CDR3 has 12 amino acids. The CDR3 is CSGTSETDTQYF. CDR3 coding DNA: TGCAGTGGGACTAGCGAAACAGATACGCAGTATTTT.

This clonotype showed up many times. V usage is TRBV5-1 and J usage is TRBJ2-3; D gene ambiguous. The CDR3 runs 12 residues. V was shortened by 2 bases and J by 4 bases, with 5 bases between the two germline ends. Germline CDR1 is SGHRS and CDR2 is YFSETQ. The CDR3: CASSLEADTQYF. The CDR3 DNA reads as TGCGCCAGCAGCTTAGAGGCAGATACGCAGTATTTT. Full variable domain (outside the CDR3, taken from reference TRBV5-1 and TRBJ2-3): KAGVTQTPRYLIKTRGQQVTLSCSPISGHRSVSWYQQTPGQGLQFLFEYFSETQRNKGNFPGRFSGRQFSNSRSEMNVSTLELGDSALYLCASSLEADTQYFGPGTRLTVL.

The V call is TRBV7-2, the J call TRBJ2-1; 8 nucleotides align to TRBD2. The junction had 11 bases not matched to a gene; V was cut back by 0 bases and J by 10 bases. CDR1 is SGHTA and CDR2 is FQGNSA in the germline V gene. The CDR3 is 16 residues long. DNA of the CDR3: TGTGCCAGCAGCTTAGCCGCACTAGCGGACTCCTACGAGCAGTTCTTC. Amino acid sequence: CASSLAALADSYEQFF.

CDR3 nucleotides: TGTGCCAGCAGTGCTAGCGGGGTCACAGATACGCAGTATTTT. Translation: CASSASGVTDTQYF. V is TRBV28 and J is TRBJ2-3; 9 nucleotides match TRBD2. The CDR3 totals 14 residues. With V trimmed by 5 bases and J by 2 bases, 2 bases remained unmatched. CDR1 is MDHEN and CDR2 is SYDVKM in the germline V gene.

This clonotype was counted between two and nine times. V gene TRBV18 combines with J gene TRBJ2-3, with 8 bases matching TRBD1. From germline, CDR1 is KGHSH and CDR2 LQKENI. The CDR3 has 13 amino acids. The ends lost 8 bases at V and 4 bases at J; junction bases unmatched: 5. The CDR3 protein is CASVTGGADTQYF. DNA of the CDR3: TGTGCCAGCGTCACAGGGGGAGCAGATACGCAGTATTTT. The entire variable domain, with the rest obtained from reference TRBV18 and TRBJ2-3, is as follows: NAGVMQNPRHLVRRRGQEARLRCSPMKGHSHVYWYRQLPEEGLKFMVYLQKENIIDESGMPKERFSAEFPKEGPSILRIQQVVRGDSAAYFCASVTGGADTQYFGPGTRLTVL.

The chain uses TRBV20-1 and TRBJ2-5; the match to TRBD1 covers 12 bases. Trimming at V came to 2 bases and at J to 6 bases, leaving 7 bases not matched to a gene. The CDR3 loop spans 15 amino acids. Germline V gene data show CDR1 as DFQATT and CDR2 as SNEGSKA (reference sequence). The CDR3 spells CSARLGTGGLKTQYF. CDR3 coding DNA: TGCAGTGCTAGACTGGGGACAGGGGGCTTAAAGACCCAGTACTTC.

This clonotype was seen more than once but under ten times. The rearrangement uses TRBV20-1 and TRBJ2-7; the match to TRBD2 covers 10 bases. The germline gives CDR1 DFQATT, CDR2 SNEGSKA (reference sequence). This CDR3 is 14 amino acids long. Trimming removed 4 bases from V and 3 bases from J; junction bases left unmatched: 6. The CDR3 is CSATSSGRGYEQYF. In nucleotides, the CDR3 is TGCAGTGCTACTTCTAGCGGGAGAGGCTACGAGCAGTACTTC.

This clonotype came up a few times. The V and J genes are TRBV5-1 and TRBJ2-2; D remains ambiguous. Germline values: CDR1 SGHRS, CDR2 YFSETQ. The CDR3 has 13 residues. The V end was cut by 4 bases, the J end by 4 bases, with 8 bases between. The CDR3 sequence is CASSQTTTGELFF. The CDR3 DNA reads TGCGCCAGCAGCCAAACTACCACCGGGGAGCTGTTTTTT.

This clonotype was counted a few times. The chain recombines TRBV7-9 with TRBJ2-3; D gene unclear. Trimming shortened V by 5 bases and J by 5 bases, and 14 bases separated the two germline ends. Germline V gives CDR1 SEHNR, CDR2 FQNEAQ (reference sequence). The CDR3 loop spans 14 amino acids. CDR3 residues: CASSTVVGRDTQYF. The CDR3 DNA reads TGTGCCAGCAGCACAGTGGTAGGAAGAGATACGCAGTATTTT.

The CDR3 spells CASSFGGHGELFF. The CDR3 DNA reads TGTGCCAGCAGTTTCGGGGGGCACGGGGAGCTGTTTTTT. The gene calls are TRBV27 and TRBJ2-2; perhaps TRBD2 as D (7 bases). V was pared by 3 bases and J by 7 bases, with 9 bases between. This CDR3 spans 13 amino acids. Germline CDR1 reads MNHEY; CDR2 reads SMNVEV (reference sequence).

As for this clonotype: Relative to the germline gene, one junction end is altered; a read error may explain this. The chain is built from TRBV7-7 and TRBJ2-3; tentatively, D is TRBD1 (6 bases). Germline V gives CDR1 SSHAT, CDR2 FNYEAQ (reference sequence). This CDR3 is built from 15 residues. The CDR3: CASSAIQGRTDTQYF. The CDR3 DNA sequence: TGTGCTAGCAGCGCGATACAGGGAAGGACAGATACGCAGTATTTT.

This clonotype was detected a few times. The chain combines TRBV20-1 with TRBJ2-2; D not certain. Germline V gene data show CDR1 as DFQATT and CDR2 as SNEGSKA (reference sequence). This CDR3 has 14 residues. V was clipped by 1 base and J by 0 bases, with 6 bases between them. The CDR3 DNA reads as TGCAGTGCTAGAGTACCGGCGAACACCGGGGAGCTGTTTTTT. Its translation is CSARVPANTGELFF.

This chain uses TRBV3-1 with TRBJ1-5; D not resolved. Germline-derived CDR1 and CDR2 are LGHDT and YNNKEL (reference sequence). With 4 bases removed from V and 13 bases from J, the gap between germline ends came to 17 bases. The CDR3 extends over 13 amino acids. The CDR3 spells CASSPDQAGGQHF. DNA of the CDR3: TGTGCCAGCAGCCCCGATCAGGCAGGAGGGCAGCATTTT.

This rearrangement joins TRBV28 to TRBJ2-3; no firm D call. This CDR3 region has 16 residues. V lost 6 bases and J lost 0, with 16 bases in between. Germline V lookup: CDR1 MDHEN, CDR2 SYDVKM. The CDR3 is CASRALSAPSTDTQYF. Written as DNA, the CDR3 is TGTGCCAGCAGGGCTTTAAGCGCTCCTAGCACAGATACGCAGTATTTT.

This sequence joins TRBV5-1 and TRBJ1-4, with D possibly TRBD1 on 5 matching bases. The CDR3 runs 12 residues. Germline CDR1 is SGHRS and CDR2 is YFSETQ. The ends were cut back, 4 bases at V and 10 bases at J, with 11 bases in the middle. The CDR3: CASSEPQGKLFF. The CDR3, as DNA: TGCGCCAGCAGCGAACCGCAGGGAAAACTGTTTTTT.

This clonotype was found once. This rearrangement joins TRBV24-1 to TRBJ2-1, with no clear D. From germline, CDR1 is KGHDR and CDR2 SFDVKD. The ends were cut back, 5 bases at V and 0 bases at J, with 10 bases in the middle. The CDR3 is made up of 15 amino acids. The CDR3 bases are TGTGCCACCAGTGCCGGACCGCTCTCCTACAATGAGCAGTTCTTC. Translation gives CATSAGPLSYNEQFF.

The chain recombines TRBV20-1 with TRBJ2-5; unclear D gene. The length of the CDR3 is 11 residues. The ends were cut back, 5 bases at V and 11 bases at J, with 15 bases in the middle. Germline CDR1 and CDR2: DFQATT and SNEGSKA (reference sequence). The CDR3 loop is CSARSAGEQYF. The CDR3 coding sequence is TGCAGTGCTCGAAGCGCCGGTGAGCAGTACTTC.